A single sample is the source of the 27 T cell receptor beta chains below, sequenced in a study of OX40 agonist ivuxolimab in advanced cancers. Profiled with immunoSEQ multiplex PCR; TCRdb holds only in-frame clones, not every one. The repertoire holds tens of thousands of clones, with 70% to 90% as singletons. The sequenced sample was CD4+ or CD8+ T cells sorted from blood, obtained in a trial of the OX40 agonist ivuxolimab. The receptors come from an adult with an advanced solid tumor such as melanoma, head and neck, liver or kidney cancer.

DNA for the CDR3: TGTGCCAGCAGTAGGCTAGCGGACACCGGGGAGCTGTTTTTT. It yields the protein CASSRLADTGELFF. This chain links TRBV28 with TRBJ2-2; TRBD2 aligns across 7 bases. This CDR3 contains 14 residues. Trimming removed 5 bases from V and 3 bases from J; junction bases left unmatched: 3. The germline V gene encodes CDR1 MDHEN and CDR2 SYDVKM. The full variable domain, its missing parts supplied by reference TRBV28 and TRBJ2-2, is DVKVTQSSRYLVKRTGEKVFLECVQDMDHENMFWYRQDPGLGLRLIYFSYDVKMKEKGDIPEGYSVSREKKERFSLILESASTNQTSMYLCASSRLADTGELFFGEGSRLTVL.

In this sample, this clone is medium-sized. The chain links TRBV9 to TRBJ2-1; D possibly uses TRBD1 or TRBD2 (5 bases each). Trimming cost V 2 bases and J 7 bases, with 16 bases left between them. This CDR3 is built from 15 residues. Germline values: CDR1 SGDLS, CDR2 YYNGEE. For the CDR3, the DNA is TGTGCCAGCAGCGTGAGCTCCGGGGCGGCAAATGAGCAGTTCTTC. As protein: CASSVSSGAANEQFF.

V is TRBV5-1 and J is TRBJ2-3; D not resolved. CDR3 length equals 12 residues. Germline V gene data show CDR1 as SGHRS and CDR2 as YFSETQ. The V end lost 1 base, the J end lost 2 bases, and 2 bases lay between the germline ends. The CDR3 spells CASSLYTDTQYF. CDR3 nucleotide sequence: TGCGCCAGCAGCTTGTACACAGATACGCAGTATTTT.

The chain recombines TRBV10-2 with TRBJ1-6, with TRBD1 as a possible D gene (5 bases). Trimming pared 7 bases from V and 10 bases from J, leaving 14 bases between. Germline CDR1 is WSHSY and CDR2 is SAAADI. The CDR3 length is 13 residues. The CDR3 DNA reads as TGCGCCAGCACCCGGGACGGAGCCTCACCCCTCCACTTT. Translation gives CASTRDGASPLHF.

The chain employs TRBV9 and TRBJ1-2, with a weak D call TRBD1 (5 bases). Germline values: CDR1 SGDLS, CDR2 YYNGEE. There are 12 residues in the CDR3. Trimming removed 3 bases from V and 5 bases from J, with 8 bases in between. CDR3 in DNA: TGTGCCAGCAGCGCATCAGGGTATGGCTACACCTTC. Translated: CASSASGYGYTF.

This clone was found once. As DNA, the CDR3 is TGTGCCAGCAGCGGCGACAGGGGGGGCTACGAGCAGTACTTC. Translation: CASSGDRGGYEQYF. The chain joins TRBV7-9 to TRBJ2-7, with 9 bases aligning to TRBD1. From germline, CDR1 is SEHNR and CDR2 FQNEAQ (reference sequence). V lost 5 bases to trimming and J lost 3 bases; unmatched junction nucleotides: 5. The CDR3 extends over 14 amino acids.

This chain joins TRBV4-1 and TRBJ2-7, with a possible D match to TRBD1 (6 bases). The CDR3 has 15 residues. V lost 1 base and J lost 1, with 11 bases in between. Germline-derived CDR1 and CDR2 are MGHRA and YSYEKL. The CDR3 DNA is TGCGCCAGCAGCCAAGCAATGGGACATTCCTACGAGCAGTACTTC. This encodes CASSQAMGHSYEQYF.

By proportion, this clone is medium-sized. The V gene is TRBV4-1, the J gene TRBJ2-7; perhaps D is TRBD1 or TRBD2 (5 bases each). This CDR3 spans 16 amino acids. V was trimmed by 3 bases and J by 2 bases, leaving 17 bases between them. CDR1 is MGHRA, CDR2 YSYEKL, per germline. CDR3 in DNA: TGCGCCAGCAGCCAGCCCGACTATAGGGGAGCCTACGAGCAGTACTTC. Translated: CASSQPDYRGAYEQYF.

The table lists this clone with a count of one. V gene TRBV18 combines with J gene TRBJ2-3; D remains unclear. V shed 3 bases and J shed 6 bases, with 16 bases lying between them. The CDR3 runs 15 residues. Germline V gene lookup returns CDR1 KGHSH and CDR2 LQKENI. The CDR3 is CASSPAEIFADTQYF. Written as DNA, the CDR3 is TGTGCCAGCTCACCCGCGGAGATCTTCGCTGATACGCAGTATTTT.

This sequence joins TRBV19 and TRBJ2-7; 10 nucleotides agree with TRBD2. CDR1 LNHDA and CDR2 SQIVND come from the germline V gene (reference sequence). The CDR3 has 13 amino acids. V shed 6 bases, J shed 3 bases, and the junction held 2 bases outside the gene matches. The CDR3 nucleotides are TGTGCCAGTAGCCGGACTAGCGGCTACGAGCAGTACTTC. This translates into CASSRTSGYEQYF.

This chain links TRBV11-2 with TRBJ1-1; TRBD1 might be the D (6 bases). Germline V gene data show CDR1 as SGHAT and CDR2 as FQNNGV. This CDR3 spans 15 amino acids. V was cut by 5 bases and J by 3 bases, with 16 bases left in between. The DNA for the CDR3 is TGTGCCAGCAGCCCTAGCCGGGGGCTGGACACTGAAGCTTTCTTT. Translation gives CASSPSRGLDTEAFF.

V usage is TRBV2 and J usage is TRBJ2-3; TRBD1 matches 8 bases. This CDR3 is 16 amino acids long. V lost 7 bases, J lost 2 bases, and 11 bases stayed unmatched. In germline, CDR1 is SNHLY, CDR2 FYNNEI. The CDR3 loop reads CASTSPDRETTDTQYF. Here the CDR3 DNA reads TGTGCCAGCACATCACCGGACAGGGAGACCACAGATACGCAGTATTTT.

This chain uses TRBV29-1 with TRBJ2-7; TRBD2 matches at 11 bases. V lost 0 bases to trimming and J lost 2 bases; unmatched junction nucleotides: 6. In germline, CDR1 is SQVTM, CDR2 ANQGSEA. This CDR3 contains 16 residues. The CDR3 DNA is TGCAGCGTTGAAGACCTCCCTAGCGGGGGGACCTACGAGCAGTACTTC. Protein sequence: CSVEDLPSGGTYEQYF.

This sequence joins TRBV5-1 and TRBJ1-3; perhaps TRBD1 as D (6 bases). Germline CDR1 SGHRS, CDR2 YFSETQ. Trimming shortened V by 3 bases and J by 0 bases, and 16 bases separated the two germline ends. The CDR3 sequence is 17 residues long. CDR3 nucleotide sequence: TGCGCCAGCAGCTCCACTTCGACAGGACACTCTGGAAACACCATATATTTT. Encoded protein: CASSSTSTGHSGNTIYF. The whole variable domain, remainder taken from reference TRBV5-1 and TRBJ1-3, is KAGVTQTPRYLIKTRGQQVTLSCSPISGHRSVSWYQQTPGQGLQFLFEYFSETQRNKGNFPGRFSGRQFSNSRSEMNVSTLELGDSALYLCASSSTSTGHSGNTIYFGEGSWLTVV.

J is TRBJ2-3 and V is TRBV4-1; the D gene is possibly TRBD1 (6 bases). The V gene lost 4 bases and the J gene lost 1 base, with 9 bases spanning the gap. This CDR3 has 14 residues. Germline loops: CDR1 MGHRA, CDR2 YSYEKL. CDR3 in amino acids: CASSLRQGTDTQYF. CDR3 nucleotide sequence: TGCGCCAGCAGCCTCAGACAGGGCACAGATACGCAGTATTTT.

By share, this clone ranks as medium-sized (0.01 to 0.1%). The same CDR3 can be traced to other DNA sequences in this sample. This sequence joins TRBV2 and TRBJ2-7; tentative D call: TRBD2 (6 bases). Germline V lookup: CDR1 SNHLY, CDR2 FYNNEI. V was pared by 4 bases and J by 4 bases, with 11 bases between. The CDR3 covers 13 residues. CDR3: CASSGDSSYEQYF. The CDR3 DNA reads as TGTGCCAGCAGTGGGGACTCTTCTTACGAGCAGTACTTC.

This chain links TRBV19 with TRBJ1-6; tentatively, D is TRBD1 (5 bases). The CDR3 loop spans 17 amino acids. Germline V gene data show CDR1 as LNHDA and CDR2 as SQIVND (reference sequence). V was pared by 7 bases and J by 7 bases, with 23 bases between. The CDR3 sequence: CASKVMWGRERNSPLHF. For the CDR3, the DNA is TGTGCCAGTAAGGTTATGTGGGGCCGGGAAAGGAATTCACCCCTCCACTTT.

The chain combines TRBV2 with TRBJ2-4; no clear D gene. Germline CDR1 reads SNHLY; CDR2 reads FYNNEI. CDR3 length: 17 amino acids. V gave up 3 bases and J gave up 2 bases, with 17 bases separating them. The CDR3 loop reads CASSDQVGEAPKNIQYF. The DNA of the CDR3 is TGTGCCAGCAGTGACCAAGTCGGTGAGGCTCCCAAAAACATTCAGTACTTC.

V and J are TRBV11-2 and TRBJ1-1; no clear D. The CDR3 totals 13 residues. The V end was cut by 6 bases, the J end by 1 base, with 9 bases between. CDR1 SGHAT and CDR2 FQNNGV come from the germline V gene. The CDR3 sequence is CASREGRNTEAFF. The CDR3 nucleotides are TGTGCCAGCAGAGAGGGTAGGAACACTGAAGCTTTCTTT. The full variable domain, completed using reference TRBV11-2 and TRBJ1-1, is EAGVAQSPRYKIIEKRQSVAFWCNPISGHATLYWYQQILGQGPKLLIQFQNNGVVDDSQLPKDRFSAERLKGVDSTLKIQPAKLEDSAVYLCASREGRNTEAFFGQGTRLTVV.

The chain has TRBV4-1 and TRBJ2-4; 10 bases fit TRBD1. V shed 5 bases and J 8 bases; nucleotides not matched to a gene: 6. CDR1 MGHRA and CDR2 YSYEKL come from the germline V gene. This CDR3 is 14 amino acids long. CDR3 nucleotides: TGCGCCAGCAGCATGGGACAGGGGAGGGACATTCAGTACTTC. Translated, it gives CASSMGQGRDIQYF.

The chain joins TRBV5-4 to TRBJ1-5; D ambiguous. V lost 0 bases to trimming and J lost 5 bases, with 6 bases between them. The CDR3 consists of 13 residues. The germline V gene encodes CDR1 SGHNT and CDR2 YYREEE (reference sequence). CDR3 DNA sequence: TGTGCCAGCAGCTTGGGTGGTTATCAGCCCCAGCATTTT. Translated: CASSLGGYQPQHF.

V gene TRBV7-9 combines with J gene TRBJ1-1; D unresolved. The CDR3 sequence is 15 residues long. Germline V CDR1 and CDR2: SEHNR, FQNEAQ (reference sequence). V was pared by 5 bases and J by 0 bases, with 13 bases between. The CDR3 nucleotides read TGTGCCAGCAGCCCCTTGCCTTACATGAACACTGAAGCTTTCTTT. Protein sequence: CASSPLPYMNTEAFF. Looking up the rest from reference TRBV7-9 and TRBJ1-1 gives the full variable domain: DTGVSQNPRHKITKRGQNVTFRCDPISEHNRLYWYRQTLGQGPEFLTYFQNEAQLEKSRLLSDRFSAERPKGSFSTLEIQRTEQGDSAMYLCASSPLPYMNTEAFFGQGTRLTVV.

This chain joins TRBV5-1 and TRBJ1-1; D unclear. The CDR3 has 12 residues. Trimming removed 1 base at V and 6 bases at J, with 7 bases between. Germline V gene data show CDR1 as SGHRS and CDR2 as YFSETQ. The CDR3 reads CASSLTQSEAFF. CDR3 sequence (DNA): TGCGCCAGCAGCTTGACCCAGTCTGAAGCTTTCTTT.

The genes are TRBV5-1 and TRBJ2-7, with D tentatively TRBD1 (6 bases). Germline CDR1 reads SGHRS; CDR2 reads YFSETQ. Trimming removed 3 bases from V and 4 bases from J, with 20 bases in between. The CDR3 sequence is 16 residues long. The CDR3 loop reads CASSSLETGTPYEQYF. The CDR3 nucleotides are TGCGCCAGCAGCTCGCTTGAAACCGGGACACCTTACGAGCAGTACTTC.

This chain joins TRBV7-9 and TRBJ1-1; D ambiguous. This CDR3 has 12 residues. Germline V gene lookup returns CDR1 SEHNR and CDR2 FQNEAQ (reference sequence). Trimming left V 7 bases short and J 6 bases short, with 12 bases between. The CDR3 bases are TGTGCCAGCACGGCAGGCTCCGCTGAAGCTTTCTTT. Translating it yields CASTAGSAEAFF.

V is TRBV5-6 and J is TRBJ1-1; a weak D match, TRBD1 (5 bases). Trimming stripped 0 bases from V and 7 bases from J, with 7 bases between. The CDR3 is 12 amino acids. Germline V gives CDR1 SGHDT, CDR2 YYEEEE. DNA for the CDR3: TGTGCCAGCAGCTTGGTGGGGGTTGAAGCTTTCTTT. This codes for CASSLVGVEAFF.

The gene calls are TRBV11-2 and TRBJ1-4; D is undetermined. This CDR3 has 11 residues. The V gene's germline CDR1 is SGHAT and CDR2 FQNNGV. The V gene lost 6 bases and the J gene lost 5 bases, with 4 bases spanning the gap. The CDR3, as DNA: TGTGCCAGCAGTTCGAATGAAAAACTGTTTTTT. It is translated as CASSSNEKLFF.